This T cell receptor beta chain is from a study of blood T cell repertoires in COVID-19. Study context: Both acute and convalescent COVID-19 samples were obtained from the United States, Italy and Spain. Sample material is recorded as cDNA or gDNA derived from T cells, B-cell-depleted T cells, or PBMCs.

Original analysis: Researchers report that nucleated cell counts were estimated from reference gene primer amplification. The table came from immunoSEQ multiplex PCR; TCRdb's copy has only in-frame clones and leaves some out. V and J calls and clone size are given by that table; D and trimming were obtained from the DNA. This sample yields some 170,000 clones, of which approximately 85% are seen a single time; 0.8% to 1.2% belongs to the top ten. This CDR3 comprises 15 residues. CDR1 MGHRA and CDR2 YSYEKL come from the germline V gene. The V and J ends lost 3 bases and 5 bases respectively, with 16 bases between them.

This clonotype was sampled from a man aged 40-55 years with acute or convalescent COVID-19. The chain couples TRBV4-1 to TRBJ1-1; TRBD1 might be the D (6 bases). The sample was peripheral blood. This CDR3 reads CASSHPRGEVTEAFF. CDR3 bases: TGCGCCAGCAGCCATCCCAGGGGTGAGGTGACTGAAGCTTTCTTT.